Presented here are 12 T cell receptor beta chains from one specimen sequenced in a study of response to subunit inactivated influenza vaccine. MiXCR, applied by TCRdb to the RT-PCR reads, yields one record per CDR3 protein. The data hold about 650,000 distinct CDR3 sequences, with 13% to 15% observed a single time. Sample: PBMCs from blood, taken roughly 15 days before vaccination. The receptors derive from a man aged 50 to 60 who received an inactivated influenza vaccine.

CDR3: CASSLVTGKGNTEAFF. As DNA, the CDR3 is TGCGCCAGCAGCTTGGTGACAGGGAAAGGGAACACTGAAGCTTTCTTT. V and J are TRBV5-1 and TRBJ1-1; TRBD1 matches 7 bases. Germline V gene data show CDR1 as SGHRS and CDR2 as YFSETQ. This CDR3 is 16 amino acids long. V shed 0 bases and J 1 base; nucleotides not matched to a gene: 6.

The V and J genes are TRBV3-1 and TRBJ2-1; the match to TRBD2 covers 12 bases. J was trimmed by 5 bases and V by 1 base; bases with no gene match: 3. The CDR3 is made up of 16 amino acids. Germline-derived CDR1 and CDR2 are LGHDT and YNNKEL (reference sequence). The CDR3 bases are TGTGCCAGCAGCCAAGTCCTAGCGGGAGGGAACAATGAGCAGTTCTTC. Amino acids: CASSQVLAGGNNEQFF.

The chain joins TRBV12-3 or TRBV12-4 to TRBJ2-1; a weak D match, TRBD2 (5 bases). Trimming removed 3 bases at V and 1 base at J, with 10 bases between. The CDR3 is 15 amino acids. CDR3 coding DNA: TGTGCCAGCAGTTTCGGGGTAGCTTCCTACAATGAGCAGTTCTTC. It translates to CASSFGVASYNEQFF.

This clonotype was found a few times. The chain recombines TRBV5-1 with TRBJ2-5, with D tentatively TRBD1 (6 bases). The CDR3 runs to 15 residues. The germline gives CDR1 SGHRS, CDR2 YFSETQ. V gave up 4 bases and J gave up 4 bases, with 17 bases separating them. The CDR3, as DNA: TGCGCCAGCAGCCTTTACAGGGTTCTCGGAGAGACCCAGTACTTC. It encodes CASSLYRVLGETQYF.

A word on this clonotype: One junction end disagrees with the germline gene, perhaps due to a read error. The chain combines TRBV2 with TRBJ2-5, with D unclear. Per germline, CDR1 SNHLY and CDR2 FYNNEI. The CDR3 is made up of 15 amino acids. The CDR3 region has the DNA TGTGCCAGCAGTGAACAGCACTTATACCATGAGACCCAGTACTTC. Translated: CASSEQHLYHETQYF. Full variable domain (rest looked up from reference TRBV2 and TRBJ2-5): EPEVTQTPSHQVTQMGQEVILRCVPISNHLYFYWYRQILGQKVEFLVSFYNNEISEKSEIFDDQFSVERPDGSNFTLKIRSTKLEDSAMYFCASSEQHLYHETQYFGPGTRLLVL.

The CDR3 loop is CASISVGTGVETQYF. As DNA, the CDR3 is TGTGCCAGCATCTCAGTCGGGACAGGGGTAGAGACCCAGTACTTC. The chain couples TRBV28 to TRBJ2-5, with 10 bases aligning to TRBD1. This CDR3 region has 15 residues. J lost 4 bases, V lost 7 bases, and 9 bases had no gene match. Per the germline V gene, CDR1 is MDHEN and CDR2 is SYDVKM.

J is TRBJ2-5 and V is TRBV20-1; D is perhaps TRBD2 (6 bases). The CDR3 contains 15 residues. Per germline, CDR1 DFQATT and CDR2 SNEGSKA (reference sequence). The CDR3 nucleotides read TGCAGCCCCAAACCAGTAGCTAGCGAGCAAGAGACCCAGTACTTC. This gives the protein CSPKPVASEQETQYF.

This clonotype has only a few counts. The chain has TRBV3-1 and TRBJ2-1; TRBD2 matches 8 bases. Trimming removed 2 bases from V and 2 bases from J; junction bases left unmatched: 5. In germline, CDR1 is LGHDT, CDR2 YNNKEL (reference sequence). The CDR3 is 16 amino acids. The CDR3 protein is CASSQPAGDPYNEQFF. CDR3 bases: TGTGCCAGCAGCCAACCAGCGGGAGACCCCTACAATGAGCAGTTCTTC.

There are a few counts of this clonotype. This chain uses TRBV12-3 or TRBV12-4 with TRBJ2-7, with D unclear. The CDR3 length is 14 residues. Trimming removed 3 bases at V and 2 bases at J, with 11 bases between. The CDR3 DNA is TGTGCCAGCAGTTTCTCGGCAGGCACCTACGAGCAGTACTTC. Translating gives CASSFSAGTYEQYF.

The sample holds a few counts of this clonotype. The rearrangement joins TRBV4-3 to TRBJ1-1, with a tentative D call TRBD1 (5 bases). The V gene lost 1 base and the J gene lost 4 bases, with 10 bases spanning the gap. The CDR3 has 14 amino acids. Germline CDR1 and CDR2: LGHNA and YSLEER. In DNA form, the CDR3 reads TGCGCCAGCAGCCAAGCCAGTAGGGGCACTGAAGCTTTCTTT. Protein product: CASSQASRGTEAFF.

This clonotype was seen more than once but under ten times. The chain employs TRBV6-2 or TRBV6-3 and TRBJ2-7; perhaps TRBD2 as D (5 bases). In germline, CDR1 is MNHEY, CDR2 SVGEGT. V lost 2 bases and J lost 1, with 15 bases in between. The CDR3 contains 16 residues. This CDR3 is CASSYQASGGSYEQYF. The CDR3 bases are TGTGCCAGCAGTTACCAGGCGTCCGGAGGATCCTACGAGCAGTACTTC.

The chain combines TRBV29-1 with TRBJ2-5; D is perhaps TRBD1 (5 bases). Trimming took off 4 bases at V and 4 bases at J, with 10 bases between the two ends. CDR1 is SQVTM and CDR2 is ANQGSEA in the germline V gene. The CDR3 length is 12 residues. CDR3 DNA: TGCAGCGTTGTTCTAGGGGCAGAGACCCAGTACTTC. It encodes CSVVLGAETQYF.